Detailed here is one T cell receptor (beta chain). TCRdb recomputed calls from the RACE reads with MiXCR, one row per CDR3 protein. The data show some 170,000 distinct CDR3 sequences, around a quarter seen once. The data belong to a study of human T cells and chemical hapten exposure. This sample's time point: patch test 3, about 24 weeks after DPC sensitization. The sample's treatment: therapeutic diphenylcyclopropenone sensitization with weekly scalp DPC. The source of this sequence is a woman under 30 with alopecia areata. Some clones in this sample may be carry-over from other donors' samples. Sequences were derived from whole blood, sampled in connection with sensitization to the hapten diphenylcyclopropenone (DPC).

In nucleotides, the CDR3 is TGTGCCAGCAGCTTAGGACAGCCAAGCTCCTATAATTCACCCCTCCACTTT. Translated: CASSLGQPSSYNSPLHF. The chain links TRBV7-9 to TRBJ1-6; tentatively, D is TRBD1 (5 bases). The V gene's germline CDR1 is SEHNR and CDR2 FQNEAQ (reference sequence). Trimming cost V 1 base and J 0 bases, with 10 bases left between them. There are 17 residues in the CDR3.